Presented here are 12 T cell receptor beta chains from one specimen sequenced in a study of blood T cell repertoires in COVID-19. Assay: immunoSEQ multiplex PCR; the TCRdb copy retains only in-frame clones and omits some. The sample yields around 57,000 clones, approximately 86% seen once. The specimen was peripheral blood. The receptors originated from a woman older than 75 with active COVID-19.

The chain employs TRBV2 and TRBJ1-4; 7 bases align to TRBD1. Germline V gene data show CDR1 as SNHLY and CDR2 as FYNNEI. The CDR3 extends over 15 amino acids. Losses at the gene ends were 5 bases for V and 8 bases for J; bases not matched to a gene: 11. In DNA, the CDR3 is TGTGCCAGCAGTCAACGAGGGGACAGTTTGGAAAAACTGTTTTTT. Its protein is CASSQRGDSLEKLFF.

The rearrangement uses TRBV9 and TRBJ2-2, with unresolved D. Trimming pared 0 bases from V and 4 bases from J, leaving 10 bases between. CDR1 is SGDLS, CDR2 YYNGEE, per germline. CDR3 size: 15 residues. This CDR3 reads CASSVDQAFTGELFF. CDR3 in DNA: TGTGCCAGCAGCGTAGACCAAGCCTTCACCGGGGAGCTGTTTTTT.

This clone was observed a handful of times. The gene calls are TRBV4-2 and TRBJ2-2; the D gene is possibly TRBD2 (6 bases). The V gene's germline CDR1 is LGHNA and CDR2 YNFKEQ. The V gene lost 0 bases and the J gene lost 7 bases, with 15 bases spanning the gap. This CDR3 comprises 16 residues. CDR3 sequence reads: CASSQEIKGLGGELFF. In DNA, the CDR3 is TGTGCCAGCAGCCAAGAAATTAAGGGACTTGGCGGGGAGCTGTTTTTT.

V gene TRBV6-5 combines with J gene TRBJ1-1, with TRBD1 matching 7 bases. Per germline, CDR1 MNHEY and CDR2 SVGAGI. J gave up 3 bases and V 6 bases, and 7 bases lay outside the gene matches. The CDR3 has 14 residues. The CDR3 region has the DNA TGTGCCAGCAGCTCAGGGGGGAAAGACACTGAAGCTTTCTTT. It codes for CASSSGGKDTEAFF.

This rearrangement joins TRBV6-5 to TRBJ2-7; a weak D match, TRBD2 (5 bases). The CDR3 runs to 15 residues. Trimming cost V 5 bases and J 4 bases, with 18 bases left between them. The V gene's germline CDR1 is MNHEY and CDR2 SVGAGI. CDR3 in DNA: TGTGCCAGCAGTACCCGGAGGACCGCCCTTTACGAGCAGTACTTC. Protein: CASSTRRTALYEQYF.

The chain couples TRBV27 to TRBJ1-6; D is unresolved. Germline lookup yields CDR1 MNHEY and CDR2 SMNVEV (reference sequence). This CDR3 has 15 amino acids. Trimming pared 0 bases from V and 7 bases from J, leaving 10 bases between. The CDR3 protein is CASSLSWQINSPLHF. In nucleotides, the CDR3 is TGTGCCAGCAGTTTATCGTGGCAGATAAATTCACCCCTCCACTTT.

This clone has a single count. This sequence joins TRBV10-3 and TRBJ2-1; 9 bases are shared with TRBD2. After removal of 3 bases from V and 4 bases from J, the junction contained 4 bases not matched to a gene. This CDR3 is built from 15 residues. The V gene's germline CDR1 is ENHRY and CDR2 SYGVKD. The CDR3 sequence is CAISDLAGSYNEQFF. The CDR3 DNA sequence: TGTGCCATCAGTGATCTAGCGGGGTCATACAATGAGCAGTTCTTC.

The chain combines TRBV5-4 with TRBJ1-6; D perhaps matches TRBD1 (5 bases). Germline loops: CDR1 SGHNT, CDR2 YYREEE (reference sequence). The ends were cut back, 2 bases at V and 0 bases at J, with 6 bases in the middle. The length of the CDR3 is 15 residues. The CDR3 region is CASSFGGSYNSPLHF. For the CDR3, the DNA is TGTGCCAGCAGCTTCGGGGGCTCCTATAATTCACCCCTCCACTTT.

The gene calls are TRBV10-3 and TRBJ2-5; a weak D match, TRBD2 (5 bases). This CDR3 comprises 15 residues. Germline-derived CDR1 and CDR2 are ENHRY and SYGVKD. V was shortened by 2 bases and J by 2 bases, with 12 bases between the two germline ends. The CDR3 protein is CAISEPGLGQETQYF. The CDR3 DNA sequence: TGTGCCATCAGTGAGCCGGGATTAGGGCAAGAGACCCAGTACTTC.

The CDR3 spells CASSLGAGGPQETQYF. CDR3 nucleotides: TGCGCCAGCAGCTTGGGCGCGGGGGGGCCACAAGAGACCCAGTACTTC. The rearrangement links TRBV5-1 to TRBJ2-5; 9 bases are shared with TRBD2. Germline CDR1 is SGHRS and CDR2 is YFSETQ. The CDR3 totals 16 residues. V lost 0 bases to trimming and J lost 2 bases; unmatched junction nucleotides: 5.

The chain is built from TRBV24-1 and TRBJ2-1; 11 bases fit TRBD2. CDR1 and CDR2 from the germline V gene are KGHDR and SFDVKD. CDR3 size: 15 residues. With V trimmed by 4 bases and J by 6 bases, 4 bases remained unmatched. This CDR3 is CATSDPGLAGNEQFF. The CDR3 DNA is TGTGCCACCAGTGACCCTGGACTAGCGGGCAATGAGCAGTTCTTC.

The chain recombines TRBV28 with TRBJ2-3; 8 bases agree with TRBD1. V lost 7 bases, J lost 5 bases, and 5 bases stayed unmatched. Germline CDR1 is MDHEN and CDR2 is SYDVKM. This CDR3 spans 13 amino acids. CDR3 sequence (DNA): TGTGCCAGCAACCAGGGGGCAGTAGATACGCAGTATTTT. Protein: CASNQGAVDTQYF.